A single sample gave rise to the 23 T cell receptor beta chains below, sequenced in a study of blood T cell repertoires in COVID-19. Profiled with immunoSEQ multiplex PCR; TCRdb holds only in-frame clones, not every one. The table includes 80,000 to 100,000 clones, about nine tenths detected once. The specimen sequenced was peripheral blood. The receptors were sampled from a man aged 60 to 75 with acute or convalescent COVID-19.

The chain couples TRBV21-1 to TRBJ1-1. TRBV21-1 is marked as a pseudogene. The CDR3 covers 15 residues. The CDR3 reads CASSKATPRNTEAFF. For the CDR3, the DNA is TGTGCCAGCAGCAAAGCGACTCCCCGCAACACTGAAGCTTTCTTT.

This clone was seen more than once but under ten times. CDR3 bases: TGTGCCAGCAGTTACCAGGATCGGGCGGGGGCAGATACGCAGTATTTT. Protein sequence: CASSYQDRAGADTQYF. J is TRBJ2-3 and V is TRBV6-5; 7 bases are a match to TRBD2. This CDR3 contains 16 residues. The J segment lost 4 bases and the V segment lost 2 bases, leaving 9 bases of the junction unmatched. Looked up from germline, CDR1 is MNHEY and CDR2 is SVGAGI.

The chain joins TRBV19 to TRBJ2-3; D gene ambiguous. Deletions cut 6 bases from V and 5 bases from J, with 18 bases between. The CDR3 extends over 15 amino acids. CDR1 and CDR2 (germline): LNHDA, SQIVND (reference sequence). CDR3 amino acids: CASRHYSVNGDTQYF. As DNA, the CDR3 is TGTGCCAGTAGACACTATTCGGTCAATGGAGATACGCAGTATTTT. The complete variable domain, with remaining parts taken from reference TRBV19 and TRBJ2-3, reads DGGITQSPKYLFRKEGQNVTLSCEQNLNHDAMYWYRQDPGQGLRLIYYSQIVNDFQKGDIAEGYSVSREKKESFPLTVTSAQKNPTAFYLCASRHYSVNGDTQYFGPGTRLTVL.

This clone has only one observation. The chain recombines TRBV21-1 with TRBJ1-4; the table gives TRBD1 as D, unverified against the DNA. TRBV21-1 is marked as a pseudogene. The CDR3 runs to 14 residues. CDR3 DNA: TGTGCCAGCAGCAAAACTTCCGATACAGTCCATCTGTTTTTT. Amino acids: CASSKTSDTVHLFF.

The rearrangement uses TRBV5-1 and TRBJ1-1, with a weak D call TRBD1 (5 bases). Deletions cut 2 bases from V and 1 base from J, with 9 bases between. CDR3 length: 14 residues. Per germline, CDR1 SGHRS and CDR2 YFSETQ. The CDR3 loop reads CASSFQGENTEAFF. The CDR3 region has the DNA TGCGCCAGCAGCTTTCAGGGCGAGAACACTGAAGCTTTCTTT.

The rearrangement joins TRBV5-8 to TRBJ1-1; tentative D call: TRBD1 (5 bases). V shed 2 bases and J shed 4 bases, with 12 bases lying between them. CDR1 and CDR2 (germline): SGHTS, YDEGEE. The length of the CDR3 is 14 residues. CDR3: CASSLGERGTEAFF. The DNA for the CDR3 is TGTGCCAGCAGCTTAGGGGAAAGGGGCACTGAAGCTTTCTTT. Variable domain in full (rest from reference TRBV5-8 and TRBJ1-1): EAGVTQSPTHLIKTRGQQATLRCSPISGHTSVYWYQQALGLGLQFLLWYDEGEERNRGNFPPRFSGRQFPNYSSELNVNALELEDSALYLCASSLGERGTEAFFGQGTRLTVV.

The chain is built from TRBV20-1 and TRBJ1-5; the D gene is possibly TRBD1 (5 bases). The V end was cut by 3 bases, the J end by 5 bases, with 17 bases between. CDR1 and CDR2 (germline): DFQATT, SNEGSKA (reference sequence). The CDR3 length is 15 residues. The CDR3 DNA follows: TGCAGTGCTAGTAGGGACCCCTGGGGGGATCAGCCCCAGCATTTT. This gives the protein CSASRDPWGDQPQHF.

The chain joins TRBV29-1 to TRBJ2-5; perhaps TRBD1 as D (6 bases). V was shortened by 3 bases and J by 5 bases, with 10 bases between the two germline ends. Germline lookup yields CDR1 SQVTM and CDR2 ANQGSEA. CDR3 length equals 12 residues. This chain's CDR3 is CSVDSGGETQYF. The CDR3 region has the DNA TGCAGCGTTGATTCTGGGGGCGAGACCCAGTACTTC.

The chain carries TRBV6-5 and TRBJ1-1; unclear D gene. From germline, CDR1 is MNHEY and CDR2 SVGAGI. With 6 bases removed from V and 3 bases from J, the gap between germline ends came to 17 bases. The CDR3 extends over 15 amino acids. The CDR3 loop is CASRTVPEGDTEAFF. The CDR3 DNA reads TGTGCCAGCAGGACTGTCCCCGAGGGTGACACTGAAGCTTTCTTT.

CDR3 sequence reads: CASSLSWGSMNTEAFF. The DNA of the CDR3 is TGTGCCAGCAGTTTATCTTGGGGCAGCATGAACACTGAAGCTTTCTTT. The chain recombines TRBV27 with TRBJ1-1, with a possible D match to TRBD1 (5 bases). Germline V CDR1 and CDR2: MNHEY, SMNVEV (reference sequence). This CDR3 contains 16 residues. V was shortened by 0 bases and J by 0 bases, with 11 bases between the two germline ends.

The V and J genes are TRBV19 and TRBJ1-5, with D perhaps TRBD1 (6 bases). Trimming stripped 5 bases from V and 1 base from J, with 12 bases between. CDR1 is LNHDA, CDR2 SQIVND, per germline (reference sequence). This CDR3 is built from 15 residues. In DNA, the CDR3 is TGTGCCAGTAGTGGCAGGGGTTCCAGCAATCAGCCCCAGCATTTT. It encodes CASSGRGSSNQPQHF. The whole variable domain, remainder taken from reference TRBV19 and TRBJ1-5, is DGGITQSPKYLFRKEGQNVTLSCEQNLNHDAMYWYRQDPGQGLRLIYYSQIVNDFQKGDIAEGYSVSREKKESFPLTVTSAQKNPTAFYLCASSGRGSSNQPQHFGDGTRLSIL.

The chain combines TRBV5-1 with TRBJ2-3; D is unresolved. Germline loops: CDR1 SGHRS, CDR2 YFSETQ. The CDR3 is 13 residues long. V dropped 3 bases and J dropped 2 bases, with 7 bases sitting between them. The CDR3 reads CASSSQNTDTQYF. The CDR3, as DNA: TGCGCCAGCAGCTCCCAGAACACAGATACGCAGTATTTT.

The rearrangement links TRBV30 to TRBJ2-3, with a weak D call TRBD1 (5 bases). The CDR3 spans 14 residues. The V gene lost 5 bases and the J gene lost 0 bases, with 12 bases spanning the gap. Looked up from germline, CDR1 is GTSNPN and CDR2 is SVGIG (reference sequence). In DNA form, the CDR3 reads TGTGCCTGGGACGAAGGGGCTAGCACAGATACGCAGTATTTT. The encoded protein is CAWDEGASTDTQYF.

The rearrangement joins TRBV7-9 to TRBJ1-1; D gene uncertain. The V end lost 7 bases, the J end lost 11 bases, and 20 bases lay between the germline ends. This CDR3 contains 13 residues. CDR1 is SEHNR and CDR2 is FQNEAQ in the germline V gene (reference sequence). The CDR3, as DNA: TGTGCCAGCAAAGGCCCGGCTGCGGTTCGGGCTTTCTTT. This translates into CASKGPAAVRAFF.

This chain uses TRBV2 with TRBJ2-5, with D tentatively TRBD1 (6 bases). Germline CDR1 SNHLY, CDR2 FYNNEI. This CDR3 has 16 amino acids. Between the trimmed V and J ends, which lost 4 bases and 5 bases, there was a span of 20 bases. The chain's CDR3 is CASSVVWDLQGETQYF. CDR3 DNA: TGTGCCAGCAGTGTCGTCTGGGACCTTCAGGGGGAGACCCAGTACTTC.

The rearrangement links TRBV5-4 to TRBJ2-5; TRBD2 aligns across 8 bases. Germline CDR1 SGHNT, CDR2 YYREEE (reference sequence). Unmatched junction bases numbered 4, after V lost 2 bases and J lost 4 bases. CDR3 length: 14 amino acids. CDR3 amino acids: CASSFAGGPETQYF. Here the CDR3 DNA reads TGTGCCAGCAGCTTCGCGGGGGGCCCAGAGACCCAGTACTTC. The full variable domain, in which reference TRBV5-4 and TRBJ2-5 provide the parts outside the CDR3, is ETGVTQSPTHLIKTRGQQVTLRCSSQSGHNTVSWYQQALGQGPQFIFQYYREEENGRGNFPPRFSGLQFPNYSSELNVNALELDDSALYLCASSFAGGPETQYFGPGTRLLVL.

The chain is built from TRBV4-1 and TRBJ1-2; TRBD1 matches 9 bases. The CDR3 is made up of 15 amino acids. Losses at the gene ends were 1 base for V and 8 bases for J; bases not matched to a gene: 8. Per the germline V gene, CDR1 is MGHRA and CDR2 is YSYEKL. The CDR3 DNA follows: TGCGCCAGCAGCCAAGTGGGAACAGGGGGCAAAGGCTACACCTTC. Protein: CASSQVGTGGKGYTF.

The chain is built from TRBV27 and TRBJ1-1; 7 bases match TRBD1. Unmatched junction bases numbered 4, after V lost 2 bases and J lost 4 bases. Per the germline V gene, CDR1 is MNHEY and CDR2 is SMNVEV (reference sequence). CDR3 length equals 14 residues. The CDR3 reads CASSLMAGGTEAFF. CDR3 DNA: TGTGCCAGCAGTTTAATGGCAGGGGGCACTGAAGCTTTCTTT.

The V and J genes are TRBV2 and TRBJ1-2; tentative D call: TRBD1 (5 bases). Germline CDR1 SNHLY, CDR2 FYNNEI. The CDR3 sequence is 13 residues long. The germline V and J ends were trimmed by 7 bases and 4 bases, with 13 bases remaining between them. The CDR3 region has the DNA TGTGCCAGCAACGGGGGAGAGGTCTATGGCTACACCTTC. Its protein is CASNGGEVYGYTF. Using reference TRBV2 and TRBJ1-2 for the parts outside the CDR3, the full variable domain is EPEVTQTPSHQVTQMGQEVILRCVPISNHLYFYWYRQILGQKVEFLVSFYNNEISEKSEIFDDQFSVERPDGSNFTLKIRSTKLEDSAMYFCASNGGEVYGYTFGSGTRLTVV.

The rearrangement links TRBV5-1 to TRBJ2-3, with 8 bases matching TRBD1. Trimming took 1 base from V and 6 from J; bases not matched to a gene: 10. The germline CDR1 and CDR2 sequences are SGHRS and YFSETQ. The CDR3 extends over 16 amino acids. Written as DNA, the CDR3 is TGCGCCAGCAGCTTGTTTCTAGGACAGGGAACCGATACGCAGTATTTT. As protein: CASSLFLGQGTDTQYF.

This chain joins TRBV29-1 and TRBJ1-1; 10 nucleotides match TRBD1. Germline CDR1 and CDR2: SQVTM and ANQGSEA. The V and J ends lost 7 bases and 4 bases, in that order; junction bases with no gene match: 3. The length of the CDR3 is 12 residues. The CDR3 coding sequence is TGCAGCGGACAGGGGGCTGGCACTGAAGCTTTCTTT. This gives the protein CSGQGAGTEAFF.

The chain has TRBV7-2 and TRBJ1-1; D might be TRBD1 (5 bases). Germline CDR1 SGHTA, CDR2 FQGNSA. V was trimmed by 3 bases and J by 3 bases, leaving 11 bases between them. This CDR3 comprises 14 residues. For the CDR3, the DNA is TGTGCCAGCAGCTTTCAGCGGGGGGACACTGAAGCTTTCTTT. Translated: CASSFQRGDTEAFF.

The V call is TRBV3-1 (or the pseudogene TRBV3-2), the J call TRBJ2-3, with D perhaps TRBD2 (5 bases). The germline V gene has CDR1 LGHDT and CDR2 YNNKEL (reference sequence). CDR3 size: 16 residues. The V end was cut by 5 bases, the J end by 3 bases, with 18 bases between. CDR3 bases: TGTGCCAGCAGCTTTGGAGGCAGTTTTGGGACAGATACGCAGTATTTT. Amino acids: CASSFGGSFGTDTQYF.